Here is one TCR beta chain with its context. What it recognizes is unknown. These data originate in a study of T cell responses to AZD1222 COVID-19 vaccine. The study, taken as a whole, reports: Reportedly, close to half of spike-specific TCRs are directed against unmutated variant regions.

The method was immunoSEQ multiplex PCR; TCRdb's version includes in-frame clones alone and lacks a portion of them. Among 85,000 to 90,000 clones listed, approximately 85% were seen once. The CDR3 consists of 15 residues. The V gene end was trimmed by 3 bases and the J gene end by 11 bases; junction bases not matched to a gene: 10. Germline V CDR1 and CDR2: KGHDR, SFDVKD. The receptor's source is an adult in good health. The material sequenced was peripheral blood, taken on day 0 of AZD1222 vaccination. V gene TRBV24-1 combines with J gene TRBJ2-3; TRBD2 matches 10 bases. For the CDR3, the DNA is TGTGCCACCAGTGATCCTCGGACTAGCGGCCTCGAGCAGTATTTT. Its protein product is CATSDPRTSGLEQYF.